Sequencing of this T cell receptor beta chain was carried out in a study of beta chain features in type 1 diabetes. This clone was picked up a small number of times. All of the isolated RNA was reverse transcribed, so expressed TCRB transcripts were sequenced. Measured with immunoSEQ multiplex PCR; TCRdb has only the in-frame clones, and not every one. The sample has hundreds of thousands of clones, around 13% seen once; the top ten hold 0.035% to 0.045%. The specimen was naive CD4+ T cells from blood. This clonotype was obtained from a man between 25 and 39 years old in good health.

CDR3 nucleotide sequence: TGTGCCAGCAGCTCGGGACAGGGTGGAAGCAATCAGCCCCAGCATTTT. This encodes CASSSGQGGSNQPQHF. V and J are TRBV5-4 and TRBJ1-5; 9 bases map to TRBD1. The CDR3 totals 16 residues. Germline V lookup: CDR1 SGHNT, CDR2 YYREEE (reference sequence). Trimming at V came to 3 bases and at J to 1 base, leaving 5 bases not matched to a gene.